Shown below are 18 T cell receptor beta chains from a single sample sequenced in a study of shared clonotypes between healthy human individuals. Assay used: immunoSEQ multiplex PCR; TCRdb lists only in-frame clones, some missing. The data contain over a million clones, approximately 97% of them singletons. The sample comprised naive CD4+ T cells sorted from blood. Noted subset: CD45RA+ positively selected. Every receptor here comes from a man aged 25 to 40 in good health.

The chain joins TRBV9 to TRBJ2-7; 10 bases fit TRBD1. Looked up from germline, CDR1 is SGDLS and CDR2 is YYNGEE. After removal of 2 bases from V and 5 bases from J, the junction contained 4 bases not matched to a gene. This CDR3 comprises 14 residues. CDR3: CASSVTGQGDEQYF. As DNA, the CDR3 is TGTGCCAGCAGCGTGACAGGACAGGGGGACGAGCAGTACTTC.

The rearrangement joins TRBV5-6 to TRBJ2-1; the D gene could be TRBD1 or TRBD2 (6 bases each). Germline CDR1 is SGHDT and CDR2 is YYEEEE. Trimming shortened V by 0 bases and J by 0 bases, and 10 bases separated the two germline ends. This CDR3 has 16 amino acids. This chain's CDR3 is CASSLAGGPSYNEQFF. CDR3 sequence (DNA): TGTGCCAGCAGCTTGGCTGGGGGGCCCTCCTACAATGAGCAGTTCTTC.

V usage is TRBV6-5 and J usage is TRBJ2-7; D gene ambiguous. The V end was cut by 6 bases, the J end by 3 bases, with 12 bases between. From germline, CDR1 is MNHEY and CDR2 SVGAGI. The CDR3 length is 13 residues. CDR3 protein: CASSPPFGYEQYF. The CDR3 coding sequence is TGTGCCAGCAGCCCCCCGTTTGGCTACGAGCAGTACTTC.

The chain combines TRBV10-2 with TRBJ2-2; D is perhaps TRBD2 (5 bases). Per germline, CDR1 WSHSY and CDR2 SAAADI. Trimming pared 2 bases from V and 5 bases from J, leaving 15 bases between. The CDR3 covers 16 residues. CDR3 sequence: CASSEDAGGGTGELFF. Here the CDR3 DNA reads TGCGCCAGCAGTGAGGACGCAGGAGGTGGAACCGGGGAGCTGTTTTTT.

This rearrangement joins TRBV9 to TRBJ1-5; TRBD1 matches at 8 bases. The J segment lost 7 bases and the V segment lost 0 bases, leaving 9 bases of the junction unmatched. The germline V gene has CDR1 SGDLS and CDR2 YYNGEE. CDR3 length equals 16 residues. The CDR3 reads CASSVGGSDRGQPQHF. DNA for the CDR3: TGTGCCAGCAGCGTAGGAGGGAGCGACAGGGGCCAGCCCCAGCATTTT.

The chain combines TRBV10-2 with TRBJ2-7; tentatively, D is TRBD2 (6 bases). Trimming removed 8 bases from V and 2 bases from J, with 10 bases in between. Germline-derived CDR1 and CDR2 are WSHSY and SAAADI. The CDR3 is 12 residues long. The CDR3 sequence: CASGTLAYEQYF. CDR3 in DNA: TGCGCCAGCGGGACTCTCGCCTACGAGCAGTACTTC.

This chain connects TRBV9 to TRBJ1-2; unclear D gene. CDR1 is SGDLS and CDR2 is YYNGEE in the germline V gene. The CDR3 is 15 residues long. V was pared by 0 bases and J by 4 bases, with 13 bases between. The CDR3 DNA reads as TGTGCCAGCAGCGTAGGGGGTCGGAACTTCTATGGCTACACCTTC. Translated: CASSVGGRNFYGYTF. The full variable domain, its missing parts supplied by reference TRBV9 and TRBJ1-2, is DSGVTQTPKHLITATGQRVTLRCSPRSGDLSVYWYQQSLDQGLQFLIQYYNGEERAKGNILERFSAQQFPDLHSELNLSSLELGDSALYFCASSVGGRNFYGYTFGSGTRLTVV.

The chain has TRBV9 and TRBJ2-5, with D perhaps TRBD2 (6 bases). The CDR3 runs 17 residues. Germline CDR1 SGDLS, CDR2 YYNGEE. Trimming stripped 1 base from V and 3 bases from J, with 19 bases between. The CDR3 reads CASSVTPLGWGEETQYF. The CDR3 DNA sequence: TGTGCCAGCAGCGTAACCCCTTTAGGCTGGGGGGAAGAGACCCAGTACTTC.

V is TRBV11-2 and J is TRBJ2-2; a possible D gene is TRBD1 (5 bases). The germline V gene has CDR1 SGHAT and CDR2 FQNNGV. Trimming left V 5 bases short and J 3 bases short, with 10 bases between. The CDR3 is 14 amino acids. CDR3 bases: TGTGCCAGCAGCCGACAGACTCACACCGGGGAGCTGTTTTTT. Protein: CASSRQTHTGELFF.

This chain uses TRBV9 with TRBJ2-3; possibly TRBD1 for D (5 bases). The CDR3 spans 15 residues. The V end was cut by 0 bases, the J end by 3 bases, with 11 bases between. Germline CDR1 SGDLS, CDR2 YYNGEE. CDR3 DNA sequence: TGTGCCAGCAGCGTAGAGGGGTTTAGGACAGATACGCAGTATTTT. This codes for CASSVEGFRTDTQYF.

V gene TRBV5-6 combines with J gene TRBJ2-3; D not resolved. V gave up 4 bases and J gave up 2 bases, with 11 bases separating them. CDR1 and CDR2 (germline): SGHDT, YYEEEE. The CDR3 runs to 14 residues. DNA of the CDR3: TGTGCCAGCAGCCTAGACACATACACAGATACGCAGTATTTT. Translation gives CASSLDTYTDTQYF.

The chain joins TRBV10-2 to TRBJ2-2; 12 positions agree with TRBD2. This CDR3 spans 17 amino acids. Germline values: CDR1 WSHSY, CDR2 SAAADI. J was trimmed by 6 bases and V by 7 bases; bases with no gene match: 12. The CDR3 sequence is CASNVLAGGPSPGELFF. DNA of the CDR3: TGCGCCAGCAATGTACTAGCGGGAGGCCCCTCGCCCGGGGAGCTGTTTTTT.

The chain combines TRBV28 with TRBJ1-2; weak D call: TRBD1 (6 bases). The CDR3 is 16 residues long. V was trimmed by 7 bases and J by 8 bases, leaving 26 bases between them. From germline, CDR1 is MDHEN and CDR2 SYDVKM. This CDR3 reads CASTAHAANREGGYTF. The CDR3 coding sequence is TGTGCCAGCACGGCTCATGCTGCTAACAGGGAGGGAGGCTACACCTTC.

The chain uses TRBV12-5 and TRBJ1-1; D uncertain. V shed 8 bases and J shed 4 bases, with 14 bases lying between them. Germline V gives CDR1 LGHNT, CDR2 FRNRAP. This CDR3 is built from 13 residues. The CDR3 protein is CASSFEGGTEAFF. The CDR3 coding sequence is TGTGCTAGTAGCTTCGAGGGCGGCACTGAAGCTTTCTTT.

CDR3: CASSYNWGADTQYF. CDR3 sequence (DNA): TGTGCCAGCAGCTATAACTGGGGGGCGGATACGCAGTATTTT. This rearrangement joins TRBV5-6 to TRBJ2-3; D is tentatively TRBD1 or TRBD2 (6 bases each). This CDR3 spans 14 amino acids. Germline V gene sequence: CDR1 SGHDT, CDR2 YYEEEE. Between the trimmed V and J ends, which lost 3 bases and 6 bases, there was a span of 14 bases.

In its sample, this clone was seen a few times. V gene TRBV7-9 combines with J gene TRBJ2-1; D call uncertain. CDR3 length: 13 residues. Trimming removed 5 bases at V and 5 bases at J, with 10 bases between. Looked up from germline, CDR1 is SEHNR and CDR2 is FQNEAQ (reference sequence). In DNA form, the CDR3 reads TGTGCCAGCAGCCCTCATAGAGACAATGAGCAGTTCTTC. It specifies CASSPHRDNEQFF.

V usage is TRBV4-1 and J usage is TRBJ2-7; possibly TRBD2 for D (5 bases). From germline, CDR1 is MGHRA and CDR2 YSYEKL. V was shortened by 4 bases and J by 5 bases, with 18 bases between the two germline ends. CDR3 length: 15 residues. This CDR3 reads CASSPSLARVHEQYF. Written as DNA, the CDR3 is TGCGCCAGCAGCCCGAGCCTGGCGAGGGTCCACGAGCAGTACTTC.

The rearrangement joins TRBV10-3 to TRBJ2-1; unclear D gene. V dropped 2 bases and J dropped 6 bases, with 8 bases sitting between them. This CDR3 comprises 13 residues. Germline CDR1 ENHRY, CDR2 SYGVKD. CDR3 region: CAISEPLGNEQFF. CDR3 DNA sequence: TGTGCCATCAGTGAGCCCCTTGGCAATGAGCAGTTCTTC.